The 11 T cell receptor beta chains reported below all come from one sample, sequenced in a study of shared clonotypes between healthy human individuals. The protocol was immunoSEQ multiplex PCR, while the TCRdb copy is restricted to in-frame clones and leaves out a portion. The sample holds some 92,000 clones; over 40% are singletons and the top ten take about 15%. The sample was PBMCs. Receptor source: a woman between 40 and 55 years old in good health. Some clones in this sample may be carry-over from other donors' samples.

CDR3 residues: CAWSKTSGPPLGGAANTDTQYF. The CDR3 DNA is TGTGCCTGGAGTAAAACTAGCGGGCCCCCCCTCGGCGGGGCCGCAAACACAGATACGCAGTATTTT. The chain combines TRBV30 with TRBJ2-3; TRBD2 agrees at 9 bases. The CDR3 loop spans 22 amino acids. CDR1 and CDR2 from the germline V gene are GTSNPN and SVGIG (reference sequence). Trimming at V came to 2 bases and at J to 2 bases, leaving 26 bases not matched to a gene.

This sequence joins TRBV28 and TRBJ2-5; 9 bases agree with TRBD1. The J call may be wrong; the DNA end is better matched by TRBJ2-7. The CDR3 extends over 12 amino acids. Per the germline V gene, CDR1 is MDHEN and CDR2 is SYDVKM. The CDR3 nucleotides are TGTGCCAGCGGGACAGGGCTGCACGAGCAGTACTTC. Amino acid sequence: CASGTGLHEQYF.

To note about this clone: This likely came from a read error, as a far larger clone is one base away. DNA for the CDR3: TGCGCCAGCAGCCCGACAGGGAGCCGCTCCTACGAGCGGTACTTC. It encodes CASSPTGSRSYERYF. V is TRBV5-1 and J is TRBJ2-7, with TRBD1 identical over 7 bases. The CDR3 is 15 amino acids. Germline lookup yields CDR1 SGHRS and CDR2 YFSETQ.

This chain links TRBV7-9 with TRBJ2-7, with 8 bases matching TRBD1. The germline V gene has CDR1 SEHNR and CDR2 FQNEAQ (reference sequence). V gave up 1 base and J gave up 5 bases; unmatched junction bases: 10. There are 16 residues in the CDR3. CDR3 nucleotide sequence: TGTGCCAGCAGCTTAGGGGCCGGGACAGGTGCCCACGAGCAGTACTTC. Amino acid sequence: CASSLGAGTGAHEQYF.

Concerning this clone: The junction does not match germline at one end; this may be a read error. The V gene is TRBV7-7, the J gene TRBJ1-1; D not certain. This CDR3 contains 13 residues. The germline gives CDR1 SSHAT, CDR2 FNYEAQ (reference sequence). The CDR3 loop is CASSRTEGTEAFF. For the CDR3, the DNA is TGTGCTAGCAGCCGGACGGAAGGCACTGAAGCTTTCTTT.

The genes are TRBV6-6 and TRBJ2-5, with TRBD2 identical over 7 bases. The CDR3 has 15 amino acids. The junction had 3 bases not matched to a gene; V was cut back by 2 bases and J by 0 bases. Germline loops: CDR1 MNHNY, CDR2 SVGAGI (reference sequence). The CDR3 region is CASSYRDYYQETQYF. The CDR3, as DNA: TGTGCCAGCAGTTACAGGGACTACTACCAAGAGACCCAGTACTTC.

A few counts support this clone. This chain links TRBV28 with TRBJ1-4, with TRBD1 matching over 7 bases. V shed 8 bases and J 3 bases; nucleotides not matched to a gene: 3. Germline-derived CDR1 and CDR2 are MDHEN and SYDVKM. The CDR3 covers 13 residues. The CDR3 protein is CASWDSSNEKLFF. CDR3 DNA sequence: TGTGCCAGCTGGGACAGCTCTAATGAAAAACTGTTTTTT. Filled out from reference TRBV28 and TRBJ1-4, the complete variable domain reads DVKVTQSSRYLVKRTGEKVFLECVQDMDHENMFWYRQDPGLGLRLIYFSYDVKMKEKGDIPEGYSVSREKKERFSLILESASTNQTSMYLCASWDSSNEKLFFGSGTQLSVL.

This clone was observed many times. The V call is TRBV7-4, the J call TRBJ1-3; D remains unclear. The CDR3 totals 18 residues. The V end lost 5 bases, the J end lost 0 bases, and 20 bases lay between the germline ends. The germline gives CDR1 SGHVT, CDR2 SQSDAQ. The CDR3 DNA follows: TGTGCCAGCAGCACCTCTAATTGGAGGAACAACTCTGGAAACACCATATATTTT. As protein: CASSTSNWRNNSGNTIYF.

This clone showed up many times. The CDR3 DNA reads TGTGCCAGCACCCCTGGACAGGGTCGGCCCTTGAGTGAGACCCAGTACTTC. Translation gives CASTPGQGRPLSETQYF. The V and J genes are TRBV28 and TRBJ2-5; 8 bases align to TRBD1. This CDR3 region has 17 residues. Germline V gene sequence: CDR1 MDHEN, CDR2 SYDVKM. V trimming: 7 bases; J trimming: 5 bases; junction bases outside the gene matches: 18. Variable domain in full (rest from reference TRBV28 and TRBJ2-5): DVKVTQSSRYLVKRTGEKVFLECVQDMDHENMFWYRQDPGLGLRLIYFSYDVKMKEKGDIPEGYSVSREKKERFSLILESASTNQTSMYLCASTPGQGRPLSETQYFGPGTRLLVL.

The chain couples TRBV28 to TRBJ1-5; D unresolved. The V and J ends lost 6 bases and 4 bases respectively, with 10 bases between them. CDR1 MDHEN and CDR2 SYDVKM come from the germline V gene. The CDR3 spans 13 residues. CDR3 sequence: CASSVRWNQPQHF. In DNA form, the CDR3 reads TGTGCCAGCAGCGTGCGTTGGAATCAGCCCCAGCATTTT. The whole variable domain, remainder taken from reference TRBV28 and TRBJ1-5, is DVKVTQSSRYLVKRTGEKVFLECVQDMDHENMFWYRQDPGLGLRLIYFSYDVKMKEKGDIPEGYSVSREKKERFSLILESASTNQTSMYLCASSVRWNQPQHFGDGTRLSIL.

CDR3 residues: CASRSGTPNTGELFF. In DNA, the CDR3 is TGTGCCAGCAGGTCCGGGACCCCGAACACCGGGGAGCTGTTTTTT. The rearrangement links TRBV6-6 to TRBJ2-2, with D perhaps being TRBD1 or TRBD2 (5 bases each). Germline-derived CDR1 and CDR2 are MNHNY and SVGAGI (reference sequence). The V end lost 6 bases, the J end lost 0 bases, and 11 bases lay between the germline ends. The CDR3 runs 15 residues.